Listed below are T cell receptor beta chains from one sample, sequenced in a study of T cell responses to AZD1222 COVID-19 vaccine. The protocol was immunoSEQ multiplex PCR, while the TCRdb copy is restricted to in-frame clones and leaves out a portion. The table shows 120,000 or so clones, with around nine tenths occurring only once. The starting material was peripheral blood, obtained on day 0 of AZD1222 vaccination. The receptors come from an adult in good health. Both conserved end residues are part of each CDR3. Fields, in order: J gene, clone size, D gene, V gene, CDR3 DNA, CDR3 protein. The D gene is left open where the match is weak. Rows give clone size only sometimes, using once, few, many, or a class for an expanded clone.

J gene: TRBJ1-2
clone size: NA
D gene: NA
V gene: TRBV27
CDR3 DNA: TGTGCCAGCAGTTTAAAGCCGTACTCCTATGGCTACACCTTC
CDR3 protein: CASSLKPYSYGYTF

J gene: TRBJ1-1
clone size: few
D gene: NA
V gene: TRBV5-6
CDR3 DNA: TGTGCCAGCAGCGTCCCAGGGAAAACTGAAGCTTTCTTT
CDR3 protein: CASSVPGKTEAFF

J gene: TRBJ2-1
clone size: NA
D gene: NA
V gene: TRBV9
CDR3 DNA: TGTGCCAGCAGCGTAGGAGGGGGGACCTACAATGAGCAGTTCTTC
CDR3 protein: CASSVGGGTYNEQFF

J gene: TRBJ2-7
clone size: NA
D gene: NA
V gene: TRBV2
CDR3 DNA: TGTGCCAGCGGCGGGGAATTAAGCGAGCAGTACTTC
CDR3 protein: CASGGELSEQYF

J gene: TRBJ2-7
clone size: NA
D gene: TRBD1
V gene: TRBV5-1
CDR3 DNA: TGCGCCAGCAGGATGGGACAGAGTAACTACGAGCAGTACTTC
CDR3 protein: CASRMGQSNYEQYF

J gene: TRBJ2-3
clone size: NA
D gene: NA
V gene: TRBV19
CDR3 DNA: TGTGCCAGTAGTATCCAAGGACTTCGCACCCCCACAGATACGCAGTATTTT
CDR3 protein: CASSIQGLRTPTDTQYF

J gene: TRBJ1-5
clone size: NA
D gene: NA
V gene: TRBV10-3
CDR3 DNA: TGTGCCATCAGTCACAGGATTAGCAATCAGCCCCAGCATTTT
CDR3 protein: CAISHRISNQPQHF

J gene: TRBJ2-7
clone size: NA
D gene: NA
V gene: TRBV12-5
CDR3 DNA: TGTGCTAGTGGTTTGGTACGGGACCCTTTCGGCTTC
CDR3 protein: CASGLVRDPFGF

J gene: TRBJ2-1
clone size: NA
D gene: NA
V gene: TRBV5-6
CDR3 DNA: TGTGCCAGCAGCTTGACGGTAGCGGTTTACAATGAGCAGTTCTTC
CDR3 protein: CASSLTVAVYNEQFF

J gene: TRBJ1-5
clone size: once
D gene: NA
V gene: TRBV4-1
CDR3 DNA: TGCGCCAGCAGGACAGTTTATAGCAATCAGCCCCAGCATTTT
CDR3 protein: CASRTVYSNQPQHF

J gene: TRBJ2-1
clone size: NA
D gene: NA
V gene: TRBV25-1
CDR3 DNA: TGTGCCAGCAGTGAAGGGGGGTTGGATGAGCAGTTCTTC
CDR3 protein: CASSEGGLDEQFF

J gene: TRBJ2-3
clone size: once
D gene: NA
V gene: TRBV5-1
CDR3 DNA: TGCGCCAGCAGCTTGGTCGGGGGGCGCACAGATACGCAGTATTTT
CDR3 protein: CASSLVGGRTDTQYF

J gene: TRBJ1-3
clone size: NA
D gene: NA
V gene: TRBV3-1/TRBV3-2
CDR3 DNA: TGTGCCAGCAGCCAAGAGGGTAGCTCTGGAAACACCATATATTTT
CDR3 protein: CASSQEGSSGNTIYF

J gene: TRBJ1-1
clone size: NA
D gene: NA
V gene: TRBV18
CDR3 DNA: TGTGCCAGCTCACCGCTTGATTTTGGCACTGAAGCTTTCTTT
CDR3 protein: CASSPLDFGTEAFF

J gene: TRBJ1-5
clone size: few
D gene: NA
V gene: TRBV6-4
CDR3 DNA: TGTGCCAGCAGTCCCGAGTTTGGTCGACGGCAGCCCCAGCATTTT
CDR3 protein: CASSPEFGRRQPQHF

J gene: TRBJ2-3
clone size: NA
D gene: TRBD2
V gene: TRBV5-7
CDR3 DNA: TGTGCCAGCAGCTTGGAAACTAGCGGGGGGTCGCGGGCGGATACGCAGTATTTT
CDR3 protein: CASSLETSGGSRADTQYF

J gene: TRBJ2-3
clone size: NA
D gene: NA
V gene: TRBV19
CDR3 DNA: TGTGCCAGTAGTCCCGTCGCGGGGGCGCCCACAGATACGCAGTATTTT
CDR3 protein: CASSPVAGAPTDTQYF

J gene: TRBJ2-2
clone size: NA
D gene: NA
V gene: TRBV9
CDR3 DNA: TGTGCCAGCAGCGTAGGGAATGGTCCTCGCCGCACCGGGGAGCTGTTTTTT
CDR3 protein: CASSVGNGPRRTGELFF

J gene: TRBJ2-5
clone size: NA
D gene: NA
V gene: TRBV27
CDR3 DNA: TGTGCCAGCGGCAGGCGTCGGGAGACCCAGTACTTC
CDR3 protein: CASGRRRETQYF

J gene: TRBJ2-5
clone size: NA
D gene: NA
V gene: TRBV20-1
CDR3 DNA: TGCAGTGCTAGGACTCGGGAGACCCAGTACTTC
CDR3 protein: CSARTRETQYF

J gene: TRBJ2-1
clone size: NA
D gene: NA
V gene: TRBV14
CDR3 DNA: TGTGTCAGCAGCCAAGGGAGCTCCTACAATGAGCAGTTCTTC
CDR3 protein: CVSSQGSSYNEQFF

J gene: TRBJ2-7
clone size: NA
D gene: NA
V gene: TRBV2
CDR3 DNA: TGTGCCAGCAGTCCACTGACCGGGACGGGACCTGCCGAGCAGTACTTC
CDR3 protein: CASSPLTGTGPAEQYF

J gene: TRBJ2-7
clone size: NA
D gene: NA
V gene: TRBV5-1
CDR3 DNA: TGCGCCAGCAGCTCCTCCTACGAGCAGTACTTC
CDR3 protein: CASSSSYEQYF

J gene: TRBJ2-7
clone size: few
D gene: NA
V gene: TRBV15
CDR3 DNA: TGTGCCACCAGCAGAGAAGTACACTACGAGCAGTACTTC
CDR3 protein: CATSREVHYEQYF

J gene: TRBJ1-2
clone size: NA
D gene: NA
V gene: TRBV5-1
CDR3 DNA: TGCGCCAGCACCGTCGTGGGGGGGTTGAACTATGGCTACACCTTC
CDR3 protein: CASTVVGGLNYGYTF

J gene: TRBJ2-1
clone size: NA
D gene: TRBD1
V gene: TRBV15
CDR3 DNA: TGTGCCACCAGCATAACGGGACAGATCCGTCGGAATGAGCAGTTCTTC
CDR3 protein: CATSITGQIRRNEQFF

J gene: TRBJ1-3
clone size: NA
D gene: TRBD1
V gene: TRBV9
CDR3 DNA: TGTGCCAGCAGTGGACAGGACTCTGGAAACACCATATATTTT
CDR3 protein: CASSGQDSGNTIYF

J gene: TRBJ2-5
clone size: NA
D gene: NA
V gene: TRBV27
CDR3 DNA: TGTGCCAGCAGATCCGCAGGGAGAGGAGAGACCCAGTACTTC
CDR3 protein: CASRSAGRGETQYF

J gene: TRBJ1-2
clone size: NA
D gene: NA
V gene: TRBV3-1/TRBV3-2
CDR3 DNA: TGTGCCAGCAGCGCGTACAGGGAGGGTGGCTACACCTTC
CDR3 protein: CASSAYREGGYTF

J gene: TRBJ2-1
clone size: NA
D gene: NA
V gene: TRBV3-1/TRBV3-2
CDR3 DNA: TGTGCCAGCAGCCAAGAACCGGGGGGCACTTACAATGAGCAGTTCTTC
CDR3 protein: CASSQEPGGTYNEQFF

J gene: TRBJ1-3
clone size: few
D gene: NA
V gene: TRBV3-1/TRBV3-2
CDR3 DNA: TGTGCCAGCAGCTACCGGGACGGGCTCTCTGGAAACACCATATATTTT
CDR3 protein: CASSYRDGLSGNTIYF

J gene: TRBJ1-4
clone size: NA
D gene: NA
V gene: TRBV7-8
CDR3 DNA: TGTGCCAGCAGCTTACCGTTGGGAGGGTTTGTCGAAAAACTGTTTTTT
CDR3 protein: CASSLPLGGFVEKLFF

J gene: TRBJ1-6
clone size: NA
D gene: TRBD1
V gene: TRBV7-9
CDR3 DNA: TGTGCCAGCAGCCCTAGACAGGGGAATTCACCCCTCCACTTT
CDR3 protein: CASSPRQGNSPLHF

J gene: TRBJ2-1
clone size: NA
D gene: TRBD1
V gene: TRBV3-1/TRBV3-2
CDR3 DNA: TGTGCCAGCAGCCATCCGGGACAGGGAAATGAGCAGTTCTTC
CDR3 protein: CASSHPGQGNEQFF

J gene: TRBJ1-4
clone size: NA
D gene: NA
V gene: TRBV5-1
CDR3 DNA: TGCGCCAGCAGTCCGGGGGCTACTAATGAAAAACTGTTTTTT
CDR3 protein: CASSPGATNEKLFF

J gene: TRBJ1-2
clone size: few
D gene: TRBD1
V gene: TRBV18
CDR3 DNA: TGTGCCAGCTCACCACAGGGGGCAAGGTATGGCTACACCTTC
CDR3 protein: CASSPQGARYGYTF

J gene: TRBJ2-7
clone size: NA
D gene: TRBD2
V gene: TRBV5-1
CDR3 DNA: TGCGCCAGCAGCTTGGCGGGGGGTAGCGACGAGCAGTACTTC
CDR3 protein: CASSLAGGSDEQYF

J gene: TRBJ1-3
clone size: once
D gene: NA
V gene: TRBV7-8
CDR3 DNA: TGTGCCAGCAGCTTAGTCCGTGGCGGAACCTCTGGAAACACCATATATTTT
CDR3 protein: CASSLVRGGTSGNTIYF

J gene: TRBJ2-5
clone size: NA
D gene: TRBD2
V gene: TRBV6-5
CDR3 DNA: TGTGCCAGCAGTTACGGGACTAGCGGTCTCCAAGAGACCCAGTACTTC
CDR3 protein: CASSYGTSGLQETQYF

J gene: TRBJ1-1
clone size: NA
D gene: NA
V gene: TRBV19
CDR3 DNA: TGTGCCACAGGGACTCGTTTGAACACTGAAGCTTTCTTT
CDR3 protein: CATGTRLNTEAFF

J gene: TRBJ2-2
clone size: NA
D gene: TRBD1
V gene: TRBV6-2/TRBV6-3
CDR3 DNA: TGTGCCAGCAGTTCCGGGACAGGGGATGTCGGGGAGCTGTTTTTT
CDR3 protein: CASSSGTGDVGELFF